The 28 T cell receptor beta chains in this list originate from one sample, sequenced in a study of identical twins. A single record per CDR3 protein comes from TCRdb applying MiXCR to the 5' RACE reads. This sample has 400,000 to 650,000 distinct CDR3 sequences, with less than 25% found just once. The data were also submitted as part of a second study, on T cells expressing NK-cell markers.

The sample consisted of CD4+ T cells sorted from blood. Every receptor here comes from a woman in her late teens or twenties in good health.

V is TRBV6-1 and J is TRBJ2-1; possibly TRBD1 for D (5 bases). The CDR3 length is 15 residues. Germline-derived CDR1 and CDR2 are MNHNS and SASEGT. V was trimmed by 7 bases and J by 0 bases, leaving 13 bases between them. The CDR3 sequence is CASTPRALSYNEQFF. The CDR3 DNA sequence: TGTGCCAGCACTCCCAGGGCCCTCTCCTACAATGAGCAGTTCTTC.

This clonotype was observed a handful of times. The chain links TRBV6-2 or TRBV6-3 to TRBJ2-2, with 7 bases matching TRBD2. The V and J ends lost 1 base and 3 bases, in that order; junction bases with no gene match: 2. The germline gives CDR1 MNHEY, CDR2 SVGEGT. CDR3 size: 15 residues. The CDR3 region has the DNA TGTGCCAGCAGTTACTGGCGGGAGTACACCGGGGAGCTGTTTTTT. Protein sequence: CASSYWREYTGELFF.

The CDR3 region has the DNA TGTGCCAGCTTAGCGGGGCGCCGGGAGGCAGATACGCAGTATTTT. Translated, it gives CASLAGRREADTQYF. The genes are TRBV6-1 and TRBJ2-3; 8 bases are shared with TRBD2. J lost 4 bases, V lost 8 bases, and 11 bases had no gene match. Germline CDR1 and CDR2: MNHNS and SASEGT. This CDR3 is 15 amino acids long.

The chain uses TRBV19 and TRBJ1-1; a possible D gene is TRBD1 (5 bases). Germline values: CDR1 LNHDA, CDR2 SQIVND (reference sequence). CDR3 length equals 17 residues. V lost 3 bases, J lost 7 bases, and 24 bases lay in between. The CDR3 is CASSMSGRLWGNGEAFF. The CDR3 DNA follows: TGTGCCAGTAGTATGTCAGGGAGGCTTTGGGGAAACGGTGAAGCTTTCTTT.

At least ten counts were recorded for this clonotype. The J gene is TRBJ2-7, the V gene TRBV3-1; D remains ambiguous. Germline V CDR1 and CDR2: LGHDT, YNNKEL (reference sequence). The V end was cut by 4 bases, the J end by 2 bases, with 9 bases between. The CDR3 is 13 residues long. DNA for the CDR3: TGTGCCAGCAGCCTGAAAGGGACCTACGAGCAGTACTTC. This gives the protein CASSLKGTYEQYF.

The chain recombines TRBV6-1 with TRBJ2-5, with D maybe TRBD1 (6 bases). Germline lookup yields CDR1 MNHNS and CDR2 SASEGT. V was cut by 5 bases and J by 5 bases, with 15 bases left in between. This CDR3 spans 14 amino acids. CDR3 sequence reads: CASSRQAADETQYF. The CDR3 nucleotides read TGTGCCAGCAGTAGACAGGCGGCAGATGAGACCCAGTACTTC.

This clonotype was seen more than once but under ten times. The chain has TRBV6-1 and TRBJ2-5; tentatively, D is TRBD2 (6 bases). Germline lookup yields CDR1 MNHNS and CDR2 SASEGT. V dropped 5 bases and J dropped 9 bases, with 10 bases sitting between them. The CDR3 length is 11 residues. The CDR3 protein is CASSHAGPQYF. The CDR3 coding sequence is TGTGCCAGCAGTCACGCGGGGCCCCAGTACTTC.

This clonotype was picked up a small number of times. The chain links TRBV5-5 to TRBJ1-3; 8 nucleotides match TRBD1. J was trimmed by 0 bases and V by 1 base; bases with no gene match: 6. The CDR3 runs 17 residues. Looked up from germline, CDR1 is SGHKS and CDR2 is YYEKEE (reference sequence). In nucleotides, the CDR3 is TGTGCCAGCAGCTTGAGCGGGACAGGATTCTCTGGAAACACCATATATTTT. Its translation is CASSLSGTGFSGNTIYF.

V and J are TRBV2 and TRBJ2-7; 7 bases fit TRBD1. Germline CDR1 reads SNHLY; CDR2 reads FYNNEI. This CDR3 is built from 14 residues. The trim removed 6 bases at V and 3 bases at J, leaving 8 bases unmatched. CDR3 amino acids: CASRGDSVLYEQYF. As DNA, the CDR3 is TGTGCCAGCAGGGGGGACAGCGTTCTCTACGAGCAGTACTTC.

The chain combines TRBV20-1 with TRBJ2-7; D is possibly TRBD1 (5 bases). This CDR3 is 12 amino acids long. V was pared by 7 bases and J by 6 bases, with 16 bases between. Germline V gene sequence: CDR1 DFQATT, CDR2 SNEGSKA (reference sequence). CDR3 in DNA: TGCAGTGATAGTGAATGGGGCTCCGAGCAGTACTTC. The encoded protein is CSDSEWGSEQYF.

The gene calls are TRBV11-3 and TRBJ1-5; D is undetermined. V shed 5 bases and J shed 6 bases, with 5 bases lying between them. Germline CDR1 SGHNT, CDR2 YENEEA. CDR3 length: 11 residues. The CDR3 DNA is TGTGCCAGCAGCGGGAGTCAGCCCCAGCATTTT. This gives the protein CASSGSQPQHF.

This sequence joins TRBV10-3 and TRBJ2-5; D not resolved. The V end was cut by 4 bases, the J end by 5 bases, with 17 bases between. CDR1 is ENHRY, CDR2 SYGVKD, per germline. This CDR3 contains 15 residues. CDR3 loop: CAISGGIGDKETQYF. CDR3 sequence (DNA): TGTGCCATCAGTGGGGGAATAGGCGACAAGGAGACCCAGTACTTC.

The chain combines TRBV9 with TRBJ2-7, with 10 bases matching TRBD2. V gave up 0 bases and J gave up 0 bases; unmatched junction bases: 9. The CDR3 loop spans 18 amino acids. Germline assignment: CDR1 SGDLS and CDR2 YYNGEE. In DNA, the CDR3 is TGTGCCAGCAGCGTAGGCATAGCGGGAGGACCCGGCTCCTACGAGCAGTACTTC. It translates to CASSVGIAGGPGSYEQYF.

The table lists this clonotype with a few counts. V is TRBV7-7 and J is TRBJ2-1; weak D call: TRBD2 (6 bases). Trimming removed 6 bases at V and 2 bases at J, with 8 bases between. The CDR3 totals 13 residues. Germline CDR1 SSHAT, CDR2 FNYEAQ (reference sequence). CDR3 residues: CASRGLTYNEQFF. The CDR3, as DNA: TGTGCCAGCAGGGGACTTACCTACAATGAGCAGTTCTTC.

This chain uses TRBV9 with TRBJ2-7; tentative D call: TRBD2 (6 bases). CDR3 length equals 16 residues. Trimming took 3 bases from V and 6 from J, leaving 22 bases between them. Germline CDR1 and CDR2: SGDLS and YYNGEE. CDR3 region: CASSASPGLPPGEQYF. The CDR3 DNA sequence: TGTGCCAGCAGCGCATCCCCGGGACTCCCCCCGGGCGAGCAGTACTTC.

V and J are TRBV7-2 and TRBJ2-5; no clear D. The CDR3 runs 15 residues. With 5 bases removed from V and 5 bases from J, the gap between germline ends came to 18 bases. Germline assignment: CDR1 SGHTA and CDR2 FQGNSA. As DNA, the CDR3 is TGTGCCAGCAGCGCGAACCCGACCCCGCGGGAGACCCAGTACTTC. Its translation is CASSANPTPRETQYF. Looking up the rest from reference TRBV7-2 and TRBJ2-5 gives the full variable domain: GAGVSQSPSNKVTEKGKDVELRCDPISGHTALYWYRQSLGQGLEFLIYFQGNSAPDKSGLPSDRFSAERTGGSVSTLTIQRTQQEDSAVYLCASSANPTPRETQYFGPGTRLLVL.

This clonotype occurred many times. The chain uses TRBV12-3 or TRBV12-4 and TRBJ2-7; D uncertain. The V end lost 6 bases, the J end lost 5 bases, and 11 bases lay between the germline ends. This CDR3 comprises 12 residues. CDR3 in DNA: TGTGCCAGCAGCCTCCGCGGACACGAGCAGTACTTC. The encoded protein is CASSLRGHEQYF.

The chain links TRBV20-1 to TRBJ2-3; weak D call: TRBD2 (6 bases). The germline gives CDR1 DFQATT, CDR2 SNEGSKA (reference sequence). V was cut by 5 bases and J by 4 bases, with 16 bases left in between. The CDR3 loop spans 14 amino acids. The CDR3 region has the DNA TGCAGTGCTGCCCTGGCGGGGATGTCAGATACGCAGTATTTT. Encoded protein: CSAALAGMSDTQYF.

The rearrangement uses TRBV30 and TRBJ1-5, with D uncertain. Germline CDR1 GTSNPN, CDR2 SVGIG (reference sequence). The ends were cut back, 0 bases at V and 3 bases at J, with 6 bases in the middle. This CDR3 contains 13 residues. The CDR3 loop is CAWSVQYNQPQHF. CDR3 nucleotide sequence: TGTGCCTGGAGTGTACAGTACAATCAGCCCCAGCATTTT.

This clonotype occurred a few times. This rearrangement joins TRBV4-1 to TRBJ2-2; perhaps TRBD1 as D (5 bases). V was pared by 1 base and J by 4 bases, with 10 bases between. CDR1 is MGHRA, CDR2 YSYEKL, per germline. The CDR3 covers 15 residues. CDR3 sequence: CASSQVRVGTGELFF. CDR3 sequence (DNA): TGCGCCAGCAGCCAAGTCAGGGTTGGCACCGGGGAGCTGTTTTTT.

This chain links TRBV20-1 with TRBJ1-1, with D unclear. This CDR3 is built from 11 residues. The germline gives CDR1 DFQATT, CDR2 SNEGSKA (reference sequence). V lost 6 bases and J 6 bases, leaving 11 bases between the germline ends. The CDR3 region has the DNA TGCAGTGCAGCCCGGGGATCTGAAGCTTTCTTT. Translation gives CSAARGSEAFF.

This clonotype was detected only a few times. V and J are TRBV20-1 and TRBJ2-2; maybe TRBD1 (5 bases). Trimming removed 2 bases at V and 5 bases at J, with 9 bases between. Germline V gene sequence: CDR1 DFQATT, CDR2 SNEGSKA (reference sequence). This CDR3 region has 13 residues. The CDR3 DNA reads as TGCAGTGCTAGACAGGGAACGACCGGGGAGCTGTTTTTT. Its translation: CSARQGTTGELFF.

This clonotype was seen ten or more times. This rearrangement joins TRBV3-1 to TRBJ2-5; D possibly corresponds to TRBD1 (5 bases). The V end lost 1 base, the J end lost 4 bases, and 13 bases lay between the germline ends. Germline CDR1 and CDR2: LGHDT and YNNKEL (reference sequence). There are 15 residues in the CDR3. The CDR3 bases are TGTGCCAGCAGCCAAGGACAGTTGACCCCAGAGACCCAGTACTTC. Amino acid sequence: CASSQGQLTPETQYF.

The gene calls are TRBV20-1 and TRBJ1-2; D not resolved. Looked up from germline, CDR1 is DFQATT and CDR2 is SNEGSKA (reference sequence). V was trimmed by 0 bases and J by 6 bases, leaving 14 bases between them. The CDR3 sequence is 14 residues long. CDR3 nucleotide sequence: TGCAGTGCTAGAGACCCAAGGAGGCTTGATGGCTACACCTTC. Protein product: CSARDPRRLDGYTF.

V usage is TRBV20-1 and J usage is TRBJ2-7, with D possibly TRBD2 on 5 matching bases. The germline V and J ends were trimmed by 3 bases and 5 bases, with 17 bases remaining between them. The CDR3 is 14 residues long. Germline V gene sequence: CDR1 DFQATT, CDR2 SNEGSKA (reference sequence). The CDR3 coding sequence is TGCAGTGCTAGGAAGGCTAGCTTTACCCACGAGCAGTACTTC. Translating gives CSARKASFTHEQYF.

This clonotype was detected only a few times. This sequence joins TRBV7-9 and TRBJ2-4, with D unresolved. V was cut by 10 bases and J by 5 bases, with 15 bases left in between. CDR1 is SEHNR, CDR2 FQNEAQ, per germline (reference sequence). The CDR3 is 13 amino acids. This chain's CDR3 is CATDGWLQNIQYF. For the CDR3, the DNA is TGTGCCACCGACGGTTGGCTCCAAAACATTCAGTACTTC.

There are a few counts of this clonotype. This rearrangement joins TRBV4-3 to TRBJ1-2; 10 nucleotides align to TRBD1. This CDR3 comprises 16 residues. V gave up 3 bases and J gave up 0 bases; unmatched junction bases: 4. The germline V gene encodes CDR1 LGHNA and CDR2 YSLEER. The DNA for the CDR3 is TGCGCCAGCAGCCAGGGAGGACAGGGGGCTAACTATGGCTACACCTTC. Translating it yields CASSQGGQGANYGYTF.

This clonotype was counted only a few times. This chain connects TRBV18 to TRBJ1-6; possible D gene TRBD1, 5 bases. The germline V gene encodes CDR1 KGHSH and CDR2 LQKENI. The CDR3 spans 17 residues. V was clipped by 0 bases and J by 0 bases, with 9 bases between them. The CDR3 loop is CASSPPGTSSYNSPLHF. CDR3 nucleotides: TGTGCCAGCTCACCACCAGGGACGAGCTCCTATAATTCACCCCTCCACTTT.